This TCR beta chain originates from a study of cytomegalovirus exposure and HLA in healthy donors. Study overall: Researchers previously reported finding 90 million to 130 million unique TCR beta sequences from around 200 million T cells.

The germline V gene has CDR1 SGHRS and CDR2 YFSETQ. V gave up 4 bases and J gave up 8 bases, with 21 bases separating them. The length of the CDR3 is 16 residues. Details on this clone: Its antigen is undetermined.

Study-level findings and limits: It was likely that a cluster of highly shared sequence variants was a sequencing artifact.

Amplification used 60 Vbeta primers and 13 Jbeta primers. The table came from immunoSEQ multiplex PCR; TCRdb's copy has only in-frame clones and leaves some out. The table shows roughly 110,000 clones, with about four fifths occurring only once. Sequenced material: PBMCs. This chain uses TRBV5-1 with TRBJ1-4, with a possible D match to TRBD1 (6 bases). This sequence originates from a woman between 18 and 29 years old in good health and CMV-seropositive. The DNA of the CDR3 is TGCGCCAGCAGCCCCGAGACAGGTTCTACCGGGGAAAAACTGTTTTTT. Translating it yields CASSPETGSTGEKLFF. Full variable domain (missing parts from reference TRBV5-1 and TRBJ1-4): KAGVTQTPRYLIKTRGQQVTLSCSPISGHRSVSWYQQTPGQGLQFLFEYFSETQRNKGNFPGRFSGRQFSNSRSEMNVSTLELGDSALYLCASSPETGSTGEKLFFGSGTQLSVL.